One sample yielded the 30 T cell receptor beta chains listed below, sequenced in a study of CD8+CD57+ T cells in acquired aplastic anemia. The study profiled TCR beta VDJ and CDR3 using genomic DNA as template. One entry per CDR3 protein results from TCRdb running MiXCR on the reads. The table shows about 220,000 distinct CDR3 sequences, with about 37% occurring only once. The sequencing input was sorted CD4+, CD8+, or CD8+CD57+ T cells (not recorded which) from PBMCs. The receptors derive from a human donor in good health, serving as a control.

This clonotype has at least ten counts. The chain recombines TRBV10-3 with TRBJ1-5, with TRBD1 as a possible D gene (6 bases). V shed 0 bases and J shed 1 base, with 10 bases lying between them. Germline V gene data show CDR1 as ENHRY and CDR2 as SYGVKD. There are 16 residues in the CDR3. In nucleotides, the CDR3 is TGTGCCATCAGTGAGTCAGCCAGGGGAAGCAATCAGCCCCAGCATTTT. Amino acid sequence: CAISESARGSNQPQHF.

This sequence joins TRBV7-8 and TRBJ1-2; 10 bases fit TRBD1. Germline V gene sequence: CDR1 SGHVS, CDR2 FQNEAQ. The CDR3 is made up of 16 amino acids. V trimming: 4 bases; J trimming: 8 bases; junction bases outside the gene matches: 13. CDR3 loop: CASSSETGGVSGGYTF. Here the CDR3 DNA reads TGTGCCAGCAGCTCGGAGACAGGGGGCGTTTCGGGAGGCTACACCTTC.

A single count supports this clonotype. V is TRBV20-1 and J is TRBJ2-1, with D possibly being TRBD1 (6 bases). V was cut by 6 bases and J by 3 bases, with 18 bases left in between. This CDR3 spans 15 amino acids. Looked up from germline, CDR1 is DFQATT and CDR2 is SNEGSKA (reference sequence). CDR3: CSAPEADRSYNEQFF. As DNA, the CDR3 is TGCAGTGCCCCAGAGGCCGACAGGAGCTACAATGAGCAGTTCTTC.

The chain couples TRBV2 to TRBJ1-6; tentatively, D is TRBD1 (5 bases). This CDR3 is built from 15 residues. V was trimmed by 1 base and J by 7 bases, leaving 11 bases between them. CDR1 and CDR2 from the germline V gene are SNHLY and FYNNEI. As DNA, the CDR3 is TGTGCCAGCAGTGAAGACAGGAATATAAATTCACCCCTCCACTTT. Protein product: CASSEDRNINSPLHF.

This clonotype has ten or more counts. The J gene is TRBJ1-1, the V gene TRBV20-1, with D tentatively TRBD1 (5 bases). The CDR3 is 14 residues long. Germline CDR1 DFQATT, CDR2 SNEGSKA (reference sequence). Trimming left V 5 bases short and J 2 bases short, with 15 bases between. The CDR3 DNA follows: TGCAGTGCTTCTACAAGACAGCAAAACACTGAAGCTTTCTTT. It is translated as CSASTRQQNTEAFF.

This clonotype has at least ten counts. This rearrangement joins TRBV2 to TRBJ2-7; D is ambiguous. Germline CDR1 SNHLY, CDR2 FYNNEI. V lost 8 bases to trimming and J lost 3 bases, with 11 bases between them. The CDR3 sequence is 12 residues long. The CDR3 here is CASSQQSYEQYF. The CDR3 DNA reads TGTGCCAGCTCGCAACAGAGCTACGAGCAGTACTTC.

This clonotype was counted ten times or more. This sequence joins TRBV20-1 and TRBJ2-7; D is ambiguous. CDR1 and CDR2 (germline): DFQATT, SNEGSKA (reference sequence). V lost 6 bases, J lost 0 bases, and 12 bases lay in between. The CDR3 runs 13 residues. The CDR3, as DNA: TGCAGTGCCCGCCGTCGTTCCTCCTACGAGCAGTACTTC. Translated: CSARRRSSYEQYF.

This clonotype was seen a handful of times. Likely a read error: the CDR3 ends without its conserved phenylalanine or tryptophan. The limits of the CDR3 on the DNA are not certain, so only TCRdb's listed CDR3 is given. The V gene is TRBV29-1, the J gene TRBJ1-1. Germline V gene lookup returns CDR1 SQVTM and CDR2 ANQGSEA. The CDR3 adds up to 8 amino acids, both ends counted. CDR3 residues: CSVAYRSG.

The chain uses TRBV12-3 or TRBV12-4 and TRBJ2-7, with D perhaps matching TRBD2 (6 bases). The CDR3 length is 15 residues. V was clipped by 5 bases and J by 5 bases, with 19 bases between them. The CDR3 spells CASSPPYMTGDEQYF. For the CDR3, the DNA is TGTGCCAGCAGTCCGCCCTATATGACGGGGGACGAGCAGTACTTC.

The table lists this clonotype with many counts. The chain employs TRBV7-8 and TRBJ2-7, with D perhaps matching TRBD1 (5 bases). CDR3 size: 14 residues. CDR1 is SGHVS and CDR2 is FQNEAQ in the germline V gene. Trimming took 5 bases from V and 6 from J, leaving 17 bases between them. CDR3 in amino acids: CASSPWGSGFEQYF. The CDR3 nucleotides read TGTGCCAGCAGCCCCTGGGGCTCTGGCTTCGAGCAGTACTTC.

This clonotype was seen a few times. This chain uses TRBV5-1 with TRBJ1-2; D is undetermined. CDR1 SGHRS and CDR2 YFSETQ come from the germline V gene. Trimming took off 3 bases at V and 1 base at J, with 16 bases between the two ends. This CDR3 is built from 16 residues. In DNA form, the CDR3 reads TGCGCCAGCAGCTCTTTGTCACTGAATGTTAACTATGGCTACACCTTC. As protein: CASSSLSLNVNYGYTF.

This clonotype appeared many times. For the CDR3, the DNA is TGTGCCAGCGGTGGGACTGTTGAGAATTCACCCCTCCACTTT. This translates into CASGGTVENSPLHF. V gene TRBV2 combines with J gene TRBJ1-6; perhaps TRBD1 as D (5 bases). CDR1 is SNHLY, CDR2 FYNNEI, per germline. Trimming took off 8 bases at V and 7 bases at J, with 15 bases between the two ends. The CDR3 is 14 amino acids.

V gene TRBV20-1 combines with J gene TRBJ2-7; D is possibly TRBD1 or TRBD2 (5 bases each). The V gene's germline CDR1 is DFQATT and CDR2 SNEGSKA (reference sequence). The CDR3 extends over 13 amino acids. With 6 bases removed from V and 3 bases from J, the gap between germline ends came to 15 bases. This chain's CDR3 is CSALTLGGYEQYF. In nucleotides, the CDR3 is TGCAGTGCCCTAACTCTTGGGGGCTACGAGCAGTACTTC.

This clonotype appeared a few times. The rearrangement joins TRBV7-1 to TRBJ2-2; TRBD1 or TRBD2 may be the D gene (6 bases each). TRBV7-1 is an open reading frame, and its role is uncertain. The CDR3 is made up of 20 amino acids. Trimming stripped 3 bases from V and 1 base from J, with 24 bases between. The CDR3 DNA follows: TGTGCCAGCAGCTCCATCAGGCGGGGACATACGCCACAGAACACCGGGGAGCTGTTTTTT. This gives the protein CASSSIRRGHTPQNTGELFF.

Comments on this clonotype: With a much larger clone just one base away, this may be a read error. In nucleotides, the CDR3 is TGTGCCACCAGTGACTCTCAGGGAGTAAAAAGCCCCTACAATGAGCAGTTCTTC. The encoded protein is CATSDSQGVKSPYNEQFF. The chain combines TRBV25-1 with TRBJ2-1; the D gene could be TRBD1 or TRBD2 (5 bases each). CDR1 MGHDK and CDR2 SYGVNS come from the germline V gene. This CDR3 has 18 amino acids. The full variable domain, completed using reference TRBV25-1 and TRBJ2-1, is EADIYQTPRYLVIGTGKKITLECSQTMGHDKMYWYQQDPGMELHLIHYSYGVNSTEKGDLSSESTVSRIRTEHFPLTLESARPSHTSQYLCATSDSQGVKSPYNEQFFGPGTRLTVL.

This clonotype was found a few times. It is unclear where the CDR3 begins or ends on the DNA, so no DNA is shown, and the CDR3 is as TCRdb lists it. The CDR3 loop reads CASSSSDRPKFF. V and J are TRBV6-5 and TRBJ2-1; the DNA was not compared with TRBD1, the D call given in the table. The CDR3 extends over 12 residues, inclusive of both ends. Germline loops: CDR1 MNHEY, CDR2 SVGAGI.

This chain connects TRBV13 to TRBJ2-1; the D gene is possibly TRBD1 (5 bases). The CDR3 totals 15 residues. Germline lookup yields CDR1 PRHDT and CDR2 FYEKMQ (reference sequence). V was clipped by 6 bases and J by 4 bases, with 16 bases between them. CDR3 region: CASSLQVPGYNEQFF. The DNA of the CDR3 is TGTGCCAGCAGTTTACAGGTTCCCGGATACAATGAGCAGTTCTTC.

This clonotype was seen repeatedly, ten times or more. The CDR3 sequence: CASSLNRDGTYEQYF. The DNA of the CDR3 is TGTGCCAGCAGCTTGAACCGGGACGGAACCTACGAGCAGTACTTC. The chain is built from TRBV11-2 and TRBJ2-7, with D perhaps given as TRBD1 or TRBD2 (5 bases each). Trimming left V 3 bases short and J 2 bases short, with 14 bases between. Germline CDR1 is SGHAT and CDR2 is FQNNGV. This CDR3 is 15 amino acids long.

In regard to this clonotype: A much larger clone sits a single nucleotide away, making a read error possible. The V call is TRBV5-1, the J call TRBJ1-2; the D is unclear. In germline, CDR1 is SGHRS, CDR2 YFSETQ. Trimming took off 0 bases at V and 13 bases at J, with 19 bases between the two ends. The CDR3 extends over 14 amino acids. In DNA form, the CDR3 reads TGCGCCAGCAGCTTGGACAGCACATCTTACCGCTGCACCTTC. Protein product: CASSLDSTSYRCTF.

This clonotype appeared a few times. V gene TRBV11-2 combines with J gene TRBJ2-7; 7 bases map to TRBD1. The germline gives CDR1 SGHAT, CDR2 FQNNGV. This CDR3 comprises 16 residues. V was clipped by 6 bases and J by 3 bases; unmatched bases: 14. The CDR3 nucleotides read TGTGCCAGCAGACTGAATAGCTGGACAGGATTCTACGAGCAGTACTTC. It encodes CASRLNSWTGFYEQYF.

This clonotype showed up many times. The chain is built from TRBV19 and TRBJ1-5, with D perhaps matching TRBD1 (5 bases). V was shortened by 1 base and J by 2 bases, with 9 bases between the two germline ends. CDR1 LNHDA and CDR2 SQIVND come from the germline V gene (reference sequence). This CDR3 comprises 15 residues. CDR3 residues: CASSIGGAGNQPQHF. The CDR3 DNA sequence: TGTGCCAGTAGTATAGGCGGGGCGGGCAATCAGCCCCAGCATTTT.

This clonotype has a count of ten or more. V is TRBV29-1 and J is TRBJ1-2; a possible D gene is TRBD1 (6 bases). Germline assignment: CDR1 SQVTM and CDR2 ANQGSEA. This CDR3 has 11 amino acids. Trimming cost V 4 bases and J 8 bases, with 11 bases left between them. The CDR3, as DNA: TGCAGCGTTGGAGCCGGGGGCGGCTACACCTTC. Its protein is CSVGAGGGYTF.

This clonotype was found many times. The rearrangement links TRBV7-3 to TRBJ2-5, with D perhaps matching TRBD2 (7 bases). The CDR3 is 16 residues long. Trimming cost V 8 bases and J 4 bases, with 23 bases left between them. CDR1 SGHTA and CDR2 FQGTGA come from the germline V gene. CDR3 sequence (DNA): TGTGCCAGCTGGGATGCGGGAGAGGGGGTCCTAGAGACCCAGTACTTC. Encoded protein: CASWDAGEGVLETQYF.

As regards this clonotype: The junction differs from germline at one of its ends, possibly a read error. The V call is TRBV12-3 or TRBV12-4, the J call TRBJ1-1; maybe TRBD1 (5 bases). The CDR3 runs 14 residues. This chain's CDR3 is CASGFRGVNTEAFF. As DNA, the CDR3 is TGTGCCAGCGGTTTTCGGGGGGTGAACACTGAAGCTTTCTTT.

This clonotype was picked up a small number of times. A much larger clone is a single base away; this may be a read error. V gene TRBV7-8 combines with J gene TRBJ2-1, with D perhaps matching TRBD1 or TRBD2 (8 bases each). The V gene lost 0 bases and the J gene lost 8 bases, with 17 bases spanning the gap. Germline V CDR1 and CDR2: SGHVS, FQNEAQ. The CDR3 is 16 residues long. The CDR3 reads CASSLATSVTGDEQFF. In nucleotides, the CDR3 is TGTGCCAGCAGCTTAGCGACTAGCGTGACAGGGGATGAGCAGTTCTTC.

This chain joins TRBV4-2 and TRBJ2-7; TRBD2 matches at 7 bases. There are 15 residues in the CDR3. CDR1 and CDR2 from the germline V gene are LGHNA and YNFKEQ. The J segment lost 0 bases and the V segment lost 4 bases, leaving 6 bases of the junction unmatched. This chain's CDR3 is CASSPGLADSYEQYF. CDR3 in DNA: TGTGCCAGCAGCCCAGGGCTAGCGGACTCCTACGAGCAGTACTTC.

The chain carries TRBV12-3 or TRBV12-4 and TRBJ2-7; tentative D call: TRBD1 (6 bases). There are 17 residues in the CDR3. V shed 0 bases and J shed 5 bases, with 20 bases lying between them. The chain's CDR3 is CASSLASAGAARDEQYF. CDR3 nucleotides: TGTGCCAGCAGTTTAGCTTCGGCAGGGGCTGCTAGGGACGAGCAGTACTTC.

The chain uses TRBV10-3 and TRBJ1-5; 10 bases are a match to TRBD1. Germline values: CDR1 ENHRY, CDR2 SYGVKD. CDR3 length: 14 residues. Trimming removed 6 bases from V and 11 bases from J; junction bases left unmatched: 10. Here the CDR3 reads CAISSDRGQETQHF. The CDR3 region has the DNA TGTGCCATCAGCTCTGACAGGGGGCAAGAGACCCAGCATTTT.

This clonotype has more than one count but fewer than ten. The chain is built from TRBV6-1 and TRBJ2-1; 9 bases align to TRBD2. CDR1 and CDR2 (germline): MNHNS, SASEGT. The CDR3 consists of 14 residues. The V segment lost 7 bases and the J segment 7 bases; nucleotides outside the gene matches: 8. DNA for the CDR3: TGTGCCAGCATGGTTAGCGGGGGCTTAAATGAGCAGTTCTTC. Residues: CASMVSGGLNEQFF.

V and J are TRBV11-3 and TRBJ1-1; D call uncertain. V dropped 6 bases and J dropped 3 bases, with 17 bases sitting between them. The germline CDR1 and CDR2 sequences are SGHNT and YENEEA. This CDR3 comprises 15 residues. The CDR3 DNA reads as TGTGCCAGCAGGCGCTCGAGCGCGGTCGACACTGAAGCTTTCTTT. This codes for CASRRSSAVDTEAFF.